This entry lists 11 T cell receptor beta chains sequenced from one sample in a study of cytomegalovirus exposure and HLA in healthy donors. The study ran its PCR with 60 Vbeta and 13 Jbeta primers. Assay: immunoSEQ multiplex PCR; the TCRdb copy retains only in-frame clones and omits some. Found here are around 150,000 clones; the top ten clones hold over 1%. Sequencing was done on a sample of PBMCs. The receptors here all came from a woman aged 55-70 years in good health and CMV-seronegative.

The chain is built from TRBV29-1 and TRBJ2-5, with a weak D call TRBD1 (6 bases). The germline CDR1 and CDR2 sequences are SQVTM and ANQGSEA. The CDR3 is 13 amino acids. V was pared by 7 bases and J by 5 bases, with 17 bases between. CDR3 bases: TGCAGCGCCCTGTGGGGGCTTGGGGAGACCCAGTACTTC. This sequence encodes CSALWGLGETQYF.

This chain uses TRBV2 with TRBJ2-3; possible D gene TRBD1, 5 bases. Germline V gives CDR1 SNHLY, CDR2 FYNNEI. V was shortened by 1 base and J by 2 bases, with 10 bases between the two germline ends. The CDR3 is 15 residues long. The CDR3 here is CASSEVPRVTDTQYF. In nucleotides, the CDR3 is TGTGCCAGCAGTGAAGTCCCCAGGGTCACAGATACGCAGTATTTT.

J is TRBJ1-4 and V is TRBV19; TRBD1 aligns across 9 bases. The CDR3 loop spans 17 amino acids. V gave up 6 bases and J gave up 0 bases; unmatched junction bases: 8. The germline gives CDR1 LNHDA, CDR2 SQIVND (reference sequence). CDR3 region: CASSSSGTGPTNEKLFF. DNA of the CDR3: TGTGCCAGTAGCTCCTCCGGGACAGGGCCAACTAATGAAAAACTGTTTTTT.

V and J are TRBV4-2 and TRBJ2-1; perhaps TRBD2 as D (7 bases). Per germline, CDR1 LGHNA and CDR2 YNFKEQ. The CDR3 runs 15 residues. V lost 4 bases to trimming and J lost 0 bases, with 10 bases between them. CDR3 coding DNA: TGTGCCAGCAGCCGGGAGGGGGGCTCCTACAATGAGCAGTTCTTC. Translated: CASSREGGSYNEQFF.

This sequence joins TRBV9 and TRBJ2-5; 9 positions agree with TRBD2. The end of the DNA fits TRBJ2-7 better, so the J call may be wrong. The CDR3 runs 19 residues. Germline CDR1 SGDLS, CDR2 YYNGEE. The CDR3 DNA reads TGTGCCAGCAGCGTAGTTTCCGGGACAGAGGCTAGCGGGGCCCACGAGCAGTACTTC. Translated: CASSVVSGTEASGAHEQYF.

The chain has TRBV27 and TRBJ2-1; 9 bases are shared with TRBD2. Germline CDR1 is MNHEY and CDR2 is SMNVEV (reference sequence). This CDR3 has 18 amino acids. V shed 8 bases and J 3 bases; nucleotides not matched to a gene: 17. CDR3: CASGPTWVAGVGYNEQFF. The CDR3 region has the DNA TGTGCCAGCGGGCCGACCTGGGTAGCGGGGGTAGGCTACAATGAGCAGTTCTTC.

The V and J genes are TRBV10-2 and TRBJ2-7; 11 bases fit TRBD2. V trimming: 7 bases; J trimming: 0 bases; junction bases outside the gene matches: 17. The CDR3 totals 19 residues. Germline V gene data show CDR1 as WSHSY and CDR2 as SAAADI. The CDR3 DNA sequence: TGCGCCAGCACTAGATTAGCGGGAGGGCCGAGGAATGGCTCCTACGAGCAGTACTTC. Protein: CASTRLAGGPRNGSYEQYF.

The chain has TRBV7-2 and TRBJ2-3; 9 bases are a match to TRBD2. The CDR3 runs to 16 residues. The germline V gene encodes CDR1 SGHTA and CDR2 FQGNSA. The V segment lost 3 bases and the J segment 8 bases; nucleotides outside the gene matches: 12. CDR3 nucleotide sequence: TGTGCCAGCAGCTTGGGGCGGGGGGGCCGGATGCGTACGCAGTATTTT. This encodes CASSLGRGGRMRTQYF.

The gene calls are TRBV18 and TRBJ2-2; D perhaps matches TRBD2 (6 bases). Trimming removed 3 bases at V and 7 bases at J, with 9 bases between. The germline CDR1 and CDR2 sequences are KGHSH and LQKENI. There are 13 residues in the CDR3. This CDR3 is CASSPPGVGELFF. The CDR3 DNA is TGTGCCAGCTCACCGCCGGGGGTCGGGGAGCTGTTTTTT.

DNA of the CDR3: TGTGCCAGCAGTTACACTAGTTTCACAGATACGCAGTATTTT. It specifies CASSYTSFTDTQYF. V is TRBV6-5 and J is TRBJ2-3; D possibly corresponds to TRBD2 (5 bases). Between the trimmed V and J ends, which lost 2 bases and 2 bases, there was a span of 8 bases. CDR3 length: 14 amino acids. The germline V gene encodes CDR1 MNHEY and CDR2 SVGAGI.

The chain links TRBV7-2 to TRBJ1-1; D is undetermined. Germline CDR1 SGHTA, CDR2 FQGNSA. V shed 2 bases and J shed 6 bases, with 13 bases lying between them. This CDR3 has 14 residues. The DNA for the CDR3 is TGTGCCAGCAGCTTAACTGGCAGGAGGGCTGAAGCTTTCTTT. Residues: CASSLTGRRAEAFF. The whole variable domain, remainder taken from reference TRBV7-2 and TRBJ1-1, is GAGVSQSPSNKVTEKGKDVELRCDPISGHTALYWYRQSLGQGLEFLIYFQGNSAPDKSGLPSDRFSAERTGGSVSTLTIQRTQQEDSAVYLCASSLTGRRAEAFFGQGTRLTVV.